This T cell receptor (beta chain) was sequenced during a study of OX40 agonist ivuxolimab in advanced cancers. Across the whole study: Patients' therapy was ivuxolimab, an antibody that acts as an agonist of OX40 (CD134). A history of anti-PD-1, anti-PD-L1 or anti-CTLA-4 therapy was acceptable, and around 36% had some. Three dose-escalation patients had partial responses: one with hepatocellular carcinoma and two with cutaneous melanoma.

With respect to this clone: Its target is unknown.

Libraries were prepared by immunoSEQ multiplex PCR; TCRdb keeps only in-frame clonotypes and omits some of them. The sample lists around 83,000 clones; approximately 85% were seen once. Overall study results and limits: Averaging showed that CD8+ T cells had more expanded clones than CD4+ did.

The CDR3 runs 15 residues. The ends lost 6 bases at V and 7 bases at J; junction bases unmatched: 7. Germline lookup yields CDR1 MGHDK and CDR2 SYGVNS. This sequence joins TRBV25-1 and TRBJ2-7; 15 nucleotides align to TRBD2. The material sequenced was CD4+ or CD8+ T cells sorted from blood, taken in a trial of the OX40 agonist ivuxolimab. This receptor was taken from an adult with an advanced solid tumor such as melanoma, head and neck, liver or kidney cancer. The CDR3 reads CASSAPGLAGGEQYF. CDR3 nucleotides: TGTGCCAGCAGCGCACCGGGACTAGCGGGGGGTGAGCAGTACTTC.